The subject of this entry is one TCR beta chain. The antigen remains unidentified. The sample originates from a study of human T cells and chemical hapten exposure. Regarding the study as a whole: Unchanged with DPC sensitization were TCRs above 1 in 1000 frequency.

Germline V gene sequence: CDR1 MNHNY, CDR2 SVGAGI (reference sequence). The V end lost 0 bases, the J end lost 7 bases, and 4 bases lay between the germline ends. The CDR3 is 11 residues long. TCRdb re-derived calls from the RACE reads in MiXCR, one entry per CDR3 protein. The profile covers 70,000 to 80,000 distinct CDR3 sequences, with more than 30% appearing a single time and around 8.9% taken by the ten largest. Time point described: patch test 1, 2 weeks after DPC sensitization. Stated treatment: therapeutic diphenylcyclopropenone sensitization with weekly scalp DPC. V and J are TRBV6-6 and TRBJ2-7; no clear D. Here the sequenced sample was whole blood, taken in connection with sensitization to the hapten diphenylcyclopropenone (DPC). The origin of this receptor is a man aged 35 to 55 with alopecia areata. Some clones in this sample may be carry-over from other donors' samples. CDR3 DNA sequence: TGTGCCAGCAGTTACTCCGAGGAGCAGTACTTC. Amino acid sequence: CASSYSEEQYF.